These T cell receptor beta chains were read from a single sample in a study of cytomegalovirus exposure and HLA in healthy donors. The protocol was immunoSEQ multiplex PCR, while the TCRdb copy is restricted to in-frame clones and leaves out a portion. Among some 62,000 clones listed, 70% to 90% were seen once. The sample was PBMCs. These receptor sequences come from a man aged 18-30 years in good health and CMV-seronegative. CDR3s include the opening cysteine and the closing phenylalanine or tryptophan. The order of the fields is CDR3 DNA, CDR3 protein, J gene, D gene, V gene. The D gene is left open where the match is weak.

CDR3nt: TGCAGCGTTGAACGGCCCCCGGGGAATGAGCAGTTCTTC; CDR3aa: CSVERPPGNEQFF; j_gene: TRBJ2-1; d_gene: NA; v_gene: TRBV29-1
CDR3nt: TGTGCCAGCAGCTCTGTCTACAGGGGGAGCACAGATACGCAGTATTTT; CDR3aa: CASSSVYRGSTDTQYF; j_gene: TRBJ2-3; d_gene: TRBD1; v_gene: TRBV7-2
CDR3nt: TGTGCCAGCAGTTTATCCCCCCCGGGGTCCGGAGGATCACCCCTCCACTTT; CDR3aa: CASSLSPPGSGGSPLHF; j_gene: TRBJ1-6; d_gene: NA; v_gene: TRBV28
CDR3nt: TGTGCCAGCAGCAGTACGGGACAGGGTTCCTACGAGCAGTACTTC; CDR3aa: CASSSTGQGSYEQYF; j_gene: TRBJ2-7; d_gene: TRBD1; v_gene: TRBV6-5
CDR3nt: TGTGCCTGGAGTAGAAGGGGGAATGCGTTTTTTAATCAGCCCCAGCATTTT; CDR3aa: CAWSRRGNAFFNQPQHF; j_gene: TRBJ1-5; d_gene: NA; v_gene: TRBV30
CDR3nt: TGTGCCAGCAGTGCTGTCGGCAGGGAAGACTATGGCTACACCTTC; CDR3aa: CASSAVGREDYGYTF; j_gene: TRBJ1-2; d_gene: NA; v_gene: TRBV2
CDR3nt: TGTGCCAGCAGCTCTCCTAGCGGGGAGAGCACAGATACGCAGTATTTT; CDR3aa: CASSSPSGESTDTQYF; j_gene: TRBJ2-3; d_gene: TRBD2; v_gene: TRBV9
CDR3nt: TGCGCCAGCAGCCACTCAAGTGGGACAGGCGCCTATGGCTACACCTTC; CDR3aa: CASSHSSGTGAYGYTF; j_gene: TRBJ1-2; d_gene: TRBD1; v_gene: TRBV4-1
CDR3nt: TGTGCCAGTAACAATGATCGAGGAAACACCATATATTTT; CDR3aa: CASNNDRGNTIYF; j_gene: TRBJ1-3; d_gene: NA; v_gene: TRBV6-1
CDR3nt: TGTGCCTGGAGTGTAGGACAGCCTCGCTCTGGCTACACCTTC; CDR3aa: CAWSVGQPRSGYTF; j_gene: TRBJ1-2; d_gene: NA; v_gene: TRBV30
CDR3nt: TGTGCCACCTACCCCATGAGCACTGAAGCTTTCTTT; CDR3aa: CATYPMSTEAFF; j_gene: TRBJ1-1; d_gene: NA; v_gene: TRBV28